This passage covers 13 T cell receptor beta chains from one sample sequenced in a study of T cell responses to AZD1222 COVID-19 vaccine (dated by TCRdb to the early 2020s). Receptors were amplified or captured by the immunoSEQ multiplex PCR assay. TCRdb retrieved this table from immuneACCESS and kept in-frame rearrangements only. Not all clones are present; in checked studies, unresolved V genes account for under half, and no reason is known for the remainder. This sample lists 45,000 to 60,000 clones; around 86% were detected once. In total, the top ten clones hold around 15% of the sample. What the time point label conveys for this sample: baseline before first vaccination. Specimen: peripheral blood, collected on day 0 of AZD1222 vaccination. These receptors all come from an adult in good health.

This sequence joins TRBV28 and TRBJ1-1; 7 positions match TRBD1. This CDR3 has 19 residues. Germline-derived CDR1 and CDR2 are MDHEN and SYDVKM. Trimming cost V 9 bases and J 0 bases; bases outside gene matches: 22. The CDR3 is CASPASWGTAASMNTEAFF. In DNA form, the CDR3 reads TGTGCCAGTCCCGCCTCGTGGGGGACAGCCGCGTCAATGAACACTGAAGCTTTCTTT.

V and J are TRBV5-4 and TRBJ2-7; the match to TRBD1 covers 9 bases. CDR1 and CDR2 (germline): SGHNT, YYREEE (reference sequence). Trimming took 0 bases from V and 6 from J; bases not matched to a gene: 10. This CDR3 is built from 16 residues. The CDR3 protein is CASSLGPPGQGSEQYF. The CDR3 coding sequence is TGTGCCAGCAGCTTGGGGCCTCCGGGACAGGGTTCCGAGCAGTACTTC.

The gene calls are TRBV11-1 and TRBJ2-1, with D perhaps TRBD2 (5 bases). This CDR3 region has 15 residues. The germline CDR1 and CDR2 sequences are SGHAT and FQDESV (reference sequence). V was clipped by 0 bases and J by 6 bases, with 12 bases between them. CDR3 protein: CASSLAPEAVNEQFF. The DNA for the CDR3 is TGTGCCAGCAGCTTAGCGCCGGAAGCGGTCAATGAGCAGTTCTTC.

This clone has a single count. The gene calls are TRBV5-1 and TRBJ2-5; 9 positions match TRBD2. Germline V gene lookup returns CDR1 SGHRS and CDR2 YFSETQ. V dropped 6 bases and J dropped 5; count of bases not matched to a gene: 11. The CDR3 sequence is 15 residues long. Here the CDR3 DNA reads TGCGCCAGCACCCCCTCGAGCGGGAGGATGGAGACCCAGTACTTC. Encoded protein: CASTPSSGRMETQYF.

This clone was seen a single time. J is TRBJ1-6 and V is TRBV30; D is unresolved. The CDR3 totals 14 residues. Germline V gene data show CDR1 as GTSNPN and CDR2 as SVGIG (reference sequence). V was trimmed by 2 bases and J by 2 bases, leaving 7 bases between them. In DNA form, the CDR3 reads TGTGCCTGGAGTCTTACCACCTATAATTCACCCCTCCACTTT. Residues: CAWSLTTYNSPLHF.

V gene TRBV6-1 combines with J gene TRBJ2-1; D remains unclear. Germline CDR1 is MNHNS and CDR2 is SASEGT. Deletions cut 2 bases from V and 10 bases from J, with 15 bases between. The CDR3 has 14 residues. In nucleotides, the CDR3 is TGTGCCAGCAGTGAAACCCCCAGGTTGGGAGAGCAGTTCTTC. Translation gives CASSETPRLGEQFF.

The chain carries TRBV5-1 and TRBJ2-3; D not resolved. The V and J ends lost 3 bases and 4 bases respectively, with 9 bases between them. The CDR3 runs 13 residues. Germline V gene data show CDR1 as SGHRS and CDR2 as YFSETQ. CDR3 nucleotide sequence: TGCGCCAGCAGCTCTATTAGTTCAGATACGCAGTATTTT. Its translation: CASSSISSDTQYF.

This clone was counted once. CDR3 loop: CASSYPSNEQFF. CDR3 DNA: TGTGCCAGCAGTTACCCCTCCAATGAGCAGTTCTTC. The chain has TRBV6-2 or TRBV6-3 and TRBJ2-1; D not certain. Looked up from germline, CDR1 is MNHEY and CDR2 is SVGEGT. V was cut by 2 bases and J by 6 bases, with 5 bases left in between. The length of the CDR3 is 12 residues.

This clone was detected a few times. CDR3 coding DNA: TGTGCCAGCAGTTCGGAAAACGAGGACAGGAACCCCTACGAGCAGTACTTC. The encoded protein is CASSSENEDRNPYEQYF. This chain connects TRBV28 to TRBJ2-7; 7 bases map to TRBD1. This CDR3 is built from 17 residues. J lost 2 bases, V lost 4 bases, and 14 bases had no gene match. CDR1 is MDHEN and CDR2 is SYDVKM in the germline V gene.

This sequence joins TRBV27 and TRBJ1-2, with 12 bases aligning to TRBD1. Germline CDR1 is MNHEY and CDR2 is SMNVEV (reference sequence). V lost 5 bases, J lost 7 bases, and 11 bases stayed unmatched. The CDR3 contains 16 residues. Here the CDR3 reads CASSQTMGTGGFGYTF. CDR3 nucleotides: TGTGCCAGCAGTCAGACAATGGGGACAGGGGGCTTTGGCTACACCTTC.

The rearrangement uses TRBV2 and TRBJ2-3, with a possible D match to TRBD1 (5 bases). V was pared by 8 bases and J by 3 bases, with 12 bases between. This CDR3 has 13 amino acids. Germline V gene data show CDR1 as SNHLY and CDR2 as FYNNEI. CDR3 sequence reads: CASRQGVTDTQYF. The CDR3 DNA sequence: TGTGCCAGCCGGCAGGGTGTGACAGATACGCAGTATTTT.

V usage is TRBV10-3 and J usage is TRBJ2-1; 7 nucleotides align to TRBD1. This CDR3 is 14 amino acids long. With V trimmed by 3 bases and J by 8 bases, 7 bases remained unmatched. From germline, CDR1 is ENHRY and CDR2 SYGVKD. The CDR3 sequence is CAISEETGNHEQFF. In DNA form, the CDR3 reads TGTGCCATCAGTGAAGAGACAGGGAACCATGAGCAGTTCTTC.

The rearrangement links TRBV6-1 to TRBJ1-5, with D possibly matching TRBD1 (5 bases). Trimming shortened V by 2 bases and J by 7 bases, and 12 bases separated the two germline ends. Germline CDR1 MNHNS, CDR2 SASEGT. The CDR3 is 14 amino acids. The CDR3 DNA reads TGTGCCAGCAGTGAACAGGGTCGAGGACAGCCCCAGCATTTT. Protein sequence: CASSEQGRGQPQHF.